One sample yielded the 19 T cell receptor beta chains listed below, sequenced in a study of PD-L1 blockade in urothelial cancer. Libraries were prepared by immunoSEQ multiplex PCR; TCRdb keeps only in-frame clonotypes and omits some of them. The sample lists about 45,000 clones; about four fifths were seen once. The time point denotes: peripheral blood 6 weeks after treatment start. This specimen consisted of PBMCs, obtained around atezolizumab (anti-PD-L1) treatment. These receptors were taken from a man in his sixties with urothelial cancer.

The gene calls are TRBV7-9 and TRBJ1-6; unclear D gene. Trimming left V 5 bases short and J 14 bases short, with 16 bases between. The CDR3 has 13 residues. Per germline, CDR1 SEHNR and CDR2 FQNEAQ (reference sequence). This chain's CDR3 is CASSPAGDSTLHF. The CDR3 nucleotides read TGTGCCAGCAGCCCAGCCGGGGATTCGACCCTCCACTTT. The variable domain in full, completed from reference TRBV7-9 and TRBJ1-6, reads DTGVSQNPRHKITKRGQNVTFRCDPISEHNRLYWYRQTLGQGPEFLTYFQNEAQLEKSRLLSDRFSAERPKGSFSTLEIQRTEQGDSAMYLCASSPAGDSTLHFGNGTRLTVT.

The chain joins TRBV2 to TRBJ2-1; tentatively, D is TRBD2 (5 bases). The CDR3 length is 13 residues. Germline V lookup: CDR1 SNHLY, CDR2 FYNNEI. V was pared by 5 bases and J by 3 bases, with 8 bases between. CDR3 sequence reads: CASSTGFYNEQFF. The CDR3 DNA reads TGTGCCAGCAGTACGGGATTCTACAATGAGCAGTTCTTC.

In DNA, the CDR3 is TGTGCCAGCAGCTTAGGGGGAGTATCAGAGACCCAGTACTTC. This translates into CASSLGGVSETQYF. The gene calls are TRBV7-2 and TRBJ2-5, with D tentatively TRBD2 (5 bases). Germline V CDR1 and CDR2: SGHTA, FQGNSA. The germline V and J ends were trimmed by 1 base and 4 bases, with 10 bases remaining between them. The CDR3 is made up of 14 amino acids.

The chain links TRBV14 to TRBJ2-3, with D possibly TRBD2 on 6 matching bases. The CDR3 covers 18 residues. V was pared by 2 bases and J by 0 bases, with 18 bases between. Germline V lookup: CDR1 SGHDN, CDR2 FVKESK. The CDR3 here is CASSQRSSRGTSTDTQYF. The CDR3 region has the DNA TGTGCCAGCAGCCAAAGATCTAGTCGCGGGACCAGCACAGATACGCAGTATTTT. The full variable domain, its missing parts supplied by reference TRBV14 and TRBJ2-3, is EAGVTQFPSHSVIEKGQTVTLRCDPISGHDNLYWYRRVMGKEIKFLLHFVKESKQDESGMPNNRFLAERTGGTYSTLKVQPAELEDSGVYFCASSQRSSRGTSTDTQYFGPGTRLTVL.

This chain joins TRBV7-2 and TRBJ2-1; a weak D match, TRBD1 (6 bases). With 3 bases removed from V and 5 bases from J, the gap between germline ends came to 14 bases. Germline loops: CDR1 SGHTA, CDR2 FQGNSA. The CDR3 length is 15 residues. The CDR3 coding sequence is TGTGCCAGCAGCTTGGACAGCTCAATTCACAATGAGCAGTTCTTC. Translating it yields CASSLDSSIHNEQFF.

The chain joins TRBV4-1 to TRBJ1-1; 10 bases line up with TRBD1. Germline V CDR1 and CDR2: MGHRA, YSYEKL. V trimming: 4 bases; J trimming: 3 bases; junction bases outside the gene matches: 2. The CDR3 has 14 amino acids. CDR3 DNA sequence: TGCGCCAGCAGCCTCGACAGGGGGCACACTGAAGCTTTCTTT. This encodes CASSLDRGHTEAFF.

The chain carries TRBV28 and TRBJ1-5; a weak D match, TRBD1 (6 bases). V gave up 6 bases and J gave up 1 base, with 10 bases separating them. This CDR3 contains 14 residues. The germline gives CDR1 MDHEN, CDR2 SYDVKM. The CDR3 loop is CASRSQGSNQPQHF. The CDR3 nucleotides read TGTGCCAGCAGATCTCAGGGGAGCAATCAGCCCCAGCATTTT.

V gene TRBV29-1 combines with J gene TRBJ2-2; a possible D gene is TRBD1 (6 bases). The germline V gene has CDR1 SQVTM and CDR2 ANQGSEA. This CDR3 spans 12 amino acids. Trimming took off 4 bases at V and 6 bases at J, with 9 bases between the two ends. The CDR3 DNA reads TGCAGCGTTGGCAGGGGTTCCGGGGAGCTGTTTTTT. Residues: CSVGRGSGELFF.

This clone has only one observation. The CDR3 sequence: CASSPEVSENQPQHF. CDR3 nucleotides: TGTGCCAGCTCCCCTGAGGTCAGCGAGAATCAGCCCCAGCATTTT. J is TRBJ1-5 and V is TRBV18; D not resolved. The CDR3 is made up of 15 amino acids. CDR1 and CDR2 from the germline V gene are KGHSH and LQKENI. V lost 6 bases, J lost 4 bases, and 16 bases lay in between.

The J gene is TRBJ2-2, the V gene TRBV21-1; the table's TRBD2 call for D was not verified on the DNA. TRBV21-1 is recorded as a pseudogene. There are 13 residues in the CDR3. CDR3 bases: TGTGCCAGCAGCAACCGAGCCCCCGGGGAGCTGTTTTTT. Translating it yields CASSNRAPGELFF.

The gene calls are TRBV6-4 and TRBJ2-1, with 8 positions matching TRBD1. The CDR3 totals 16 residues. Trimming cost V 2 bases and J 12 bases; bases outside gene matches: 15. Per the germline V gene, CDR1 is MRHNA and CDR2 is SNTAGT. The CDR3 loop is CASSDGGSVRGQGQFF. CDR3 DNA: TGTGCCAGCAGTGACGGGGGGTCAGTCCGAGGACAGGGGCAGTTCTTC.

This clone came up once. The chain employs TRBV4-1 and TRBJ1-5; D is possibly TRBD1 (5 bases). V lost 1 base to trimming and J lost 0 bases, with 10 bases between them. Per the germline V gene, CDR1 is MGHRA and CDR2 is YSYEKL. CDR3 size: 16 residues. CDR3 protein: CASSQGQGNSNQPQHF. The CDR3 DNA reads TGCGCCAGCAGCCAAGGGCAGGGCAATAGCAATCAGCCCCAGCATTTT.

V usage is TRBV19 and J usage is TRBJ1-3, with D maybe TRBD1 (5 bases). The germline V gene encodes CDR1 LNHDA and CDR2 SQIVND (reference sequence). The CDR3 totals 16 residues. Trimming removed 9 bases from V and 1 base from J, with 19 bases in between. The CDR3 here is CASRRGRGSSGNTIYF. CDR3 DNA: TGTGCCAGCAGAAGGGGTAGGGGATCTTCTGGAAACACCATATATTTT.

The gene calls are TRBV7-2 and TRBJ2-1; TRBD1 aligns across 11 bases. The junction had 1 base not matched to a gene; V was cut back by 0 bases and J by 3 bases. Germline-derived CDR1 and CDR2 are SGHTA and FQGNSA. The CDR3 covers 16 residues. The CDR3: CASSLAGTGGYNEQFF. The CDR3 DNA reads TGTGCCAGCAGCTTAGCCGGGACAGGGGGCTACAATGAGCAGTTCTTC.

CDR3 protein: CASSLAAGSEAFF. Written as DNA, the CDR3 is TGTGCCAGCAGCTTAGCAGCGGGCAGTGAAGCTTTCTTT. The rearrangement uses TRBV11-2 and TRBJ1-1; D is undetermined. CDR1 is SGHAT and CDR2 is FQNNGV in the germline V gene. This CDR3 comprises 13 residues. The germline V and J ends were trimmed by 1 base and 7 bases, with 10 bases remaining between them. The full variable domain, its missing parts supplied by reference TRBV11-2 and TRBJ1-1, is EAGVAQSPRYKIIEKRQSVAFWCNPISGHATLYWYQQILGQGPKLLIQFQNNGVVDDSQLPKDRFSAERLKGVDSTLKIQPAKLEDSAVYLCASSLAAGSEAFFGQGTRLTVV.

The rearrangement joins TRBV19 to TRBJ2-7; 10 bases fit TRBD1. In germline, CDR1 is LNHDA, CDR2 SQIVND (reference sequence). The CDR3 runs to 15 residues. V lost 3 bases and J lost 2; bases outside the gene matches: 4. The CDR3 region has the DNA TGTGCCAGTAGTATGACAGGGGGCCTACCCTACGAGCAGTACTTC. This translates into CASSMTGGLPYEQYF.

The chain recombines TRBV18 with TRBJ2-7, with D tentatively TRBD2 (5 bases). CDR1 is KGHSH and CDR2 is LQKENI in the germline V gene. The CDR3 covers 14 residues. Trimming removed 3 bases from V and 5 bases from J, with 14 bases in between. CDR3 coding DNA: TGTGCCAGCTCACCCCTAGCCATCGCGGACGAGCAGTACTTC. Amino acid sequence: CASSPLAIADEQYF.

J is TRBJ1-4 and V is TRBV6-1; TRBD1 is a possible D gene (6 bases). The CDR3 is 12 amino acids. Between the trimmed V and J ends, which lost 7 bases and 8 bases, there was a span of 11 bases. Germline CDR1 is MNHNS and CDR2 is SASEGT. CDR3 residues: CASTGTTEKLFF. CDR3 DNA sequence: TGTGCCAGCACCGGGACAACCGAAAAACTGTTTTTT.

The V and J genes are TRBV18 and TRBJ2-7; 9 positions match TRBD1. This CDR3 is 15 amino acids long. The germline CDR1 and CDR2 sequences are KGHSH and LQKENI. V lost 1 base and J lost 4; bases outside the gene matches: 5. The CDR3 bases are TGTGCCAGCTCACCACAGGTGACAGGGGGATACGAGCAGTACTTC. Translation gives CASSPQVTGGYEQYF.